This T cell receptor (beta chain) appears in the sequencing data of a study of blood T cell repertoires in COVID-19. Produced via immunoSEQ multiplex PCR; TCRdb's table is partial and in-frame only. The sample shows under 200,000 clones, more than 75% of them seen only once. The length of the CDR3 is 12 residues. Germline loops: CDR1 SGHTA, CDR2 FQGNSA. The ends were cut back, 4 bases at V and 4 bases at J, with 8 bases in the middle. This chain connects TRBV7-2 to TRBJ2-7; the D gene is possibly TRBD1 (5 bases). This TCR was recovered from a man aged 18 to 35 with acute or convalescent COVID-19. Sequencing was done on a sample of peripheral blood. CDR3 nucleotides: TGTGCCAGCAGCTCGACAGCTTACGAGCAGTACTTC. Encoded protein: CASSSTAYEQYF.